Presented here are 20 T cell receptor beta chains from one specimen sequenced in a study of T-cell reconstitution after alpha-beta-depleted transplantation in children. It was with unique molecular identifiers that the TCRbeta library was prepared. TCRdb reanalysed the PCR reads using MiXCR and keeps one entry per CDR3 protein. The sample has around 140,000 distinct CDR3 sequences, about 8.8% seen once. The sequencing used PBMCs, mostly from graft donor cells, collected 180 days after TCRalphabeta/CD19-depleted stem cell transplant. The receptors were sampled from a female patient aged 2-10 years who had a stem cell transplant for congenital amegakaryocytic thrombocytopenia, so the T cells may come from the graft donor.

This clonotype has at least ten counts. The chain employs TRBV5-1 and TRBJ2-3; 12 nucleotides agree with TRBD2. Germline CDR1 SGHRS, CDR2 YFSETQ. This CDR3 spans 16 amino acids. The J segment lost 2 bases and the V segment lost 3 bases, leaving 4 bases of the junction unmatched. CDR3 sequence reads: CASSSGLAGPTDTQYF. CDR3 in DNA: TGCGCCAGCAGCTCCGGACTAGCGGGACCCACAGATACGCAGTATTTT. The variable domain in full, completed from reference TRBV5-1 and TRBJ2-3, reads KAGVTQTPRYLIKTRGQQVTLSCSPISGHRSVSWYQQTPGQGLQFLFEYFSETQRNKGNFPGRFSGRQFSNSRSEMNVSTLELGDSALYLCASSSGLAGPTDTQYFGPGTRLTVL.

This chain connects TRBV4-3 to TRBJ2-1, with D perhaps TRBD2 (7 bases). The V end was cut by 4 bases, the J end by 0 bases, with 13 bases between. The CDR3 contains 16 residues. The germline V gene encodes CDR1 LGHNA and CDR2 YSLEER. CDR3 coding DNA: TGCGCCAGCAGCCGAAAAGGGGGGGGCTCCTACAATGAGCAGTTCTTC. Translation gives CASSRKGGGSYNEQFF.

The chain is built from TRBV25-1 and TRBJ1-1; D remains unclear. This CDR3 comprises 14 residues. Looked up from germline, CDR1 is MGHDK and CDR2 is SYGVNS. The V and J ends lost 3 bases and 0 bases respectively, with 8 bases between them. The CDR3 DNA sequence: TGTGCCAGCAGTGATGAGGAAATGAACACTGAAGCTTTCTTT. Its protein is CASSDEEMNTEAFF. The variable domain in full, completed from reference TRBV25-1 and TRBJ1-1, reads EADIYQTPRYLVIGTGKKITLECSQTMGHDKMYWYQQDPGMELHLIHYSYGVNSTEKGDLSSESTVSRIRTEHFPLTLESARPSHTSQYLCASSDEEMNTEAFFGQGTRLTVV.

Ten or more counts support this clonotype. This CDR3 reads CASSQGYTGGETQYF. CDR3 nucleotides: TGTGCCAGCAGCCAAGGCTATACAGGGGGCGAGACCCAGTACTTC. The chain joins TRBV3-1 to TRBJ2-5; 9 nucleotides line up with TRBD1. Trimming took 1 base from V and 5 from J; bases not matched to a gene: 5. The CDR3 length is 15 residues. CDR1 and CDR2 (germline): LGHDT, YNNKEL (reference sequence).

V and J are TRBV12-3 or TRBV12-4 and TRBJ1-4, with D possibly TRBD1 on 5 matching bases. Trimming left V 3 bases short and J 8 bases short, with 19 bases between. The CDR3 totals 16 residues. The CDR3 loop is CASSFKYPGRKEKLFF. As DNA, the CDR3 is TGTGCCAGCAGTTTTAAATATCCAGGGAGGAAGGAAAAACTGTTTTTT.

The V call is TRBV20-1, the J call TRBJ2-1; D is perhaps TRBD2 (5 bases). This CDR3 spans 14 amino acids. The ends were cut back, 4 bases at V and 1 base at J, with 11 bases in the middle. Germline lookup yields CDR1 DFQATT and CDR2 SNEGSKA (reference sequence). DNA of the CDR3: TGCAGTGCTATAAGAGGGCCTTCCTACAATGAGCAGTTCTTC. Encoded protein: CSAIRGPSYNEQFF.

At least ten counts were recorded for this clonotype. The chain couples TRBV25-1 to TRBJ2-3, with 13 bases fitting TRBD2. The V gene end was trimmed by 4 bases and the J gene end by 2 bases; junction bases not matched to a gene: 6. CDR3 length: 17 amino acids. Germline CDR1 reads MGHDK; CDR2 reads SYGVNS. The CDR3 loop is CASSGYGLAGATDTQYF. The CDR3 DNA reads as TGTGCCAGCAGTGGATACGGACTAGCGGGGGCCACAGATACGCAGTATTTT.

Many counts were recorded for this clonotype. V gene TRBV7-7 combines with J gene TRBJ2-1; a possible D gene is TRBD2 (5 bases). The V end lost 3 bases, the J end lost 7 bases, and 10 bases lay between the germline ends. The CDR3 has 13 amino acids. Germline V gene sequence: CDR1 SSHAT, CDR2 FNYEAQ (reference sequence). DNA of the CDR3: TGTGCCAGCAGCTTGGGAGAAAAAAATGAGCAGTTCTTC. Its protein is CASSLGEKNEQFF.

To note about this clonotype: This may arise from a read error, as a much more abundant clone is one base away. The chain couples TRBV20-1 to TRBJ2-6, with D uncertain. CDR1 and CDR2 from the germline V gene are DFQATT and SNEGSKA (reference sequence). Trimming cost V 0 bases and J 1 base, with 4 bases left between them. CDR3 length: 14 residues. CDR3 in DNA: TGCAGTGCTAGAGACCCTTCTGGGGCCAACGTCCTGACTTTC. This codes for CSARDPSGANVLTF.

There are a few counts of this clonotype. The chain is built from TRBV9 and TRBJ1-2; D may be TRBD1 (5 bases). The CDR3 length is 14 residues. Trimming took off 4 bases at V and 8 bases at J, with 18 bases between the two ends. Germline V gene sequence: CDR1 SGDLS, CDR2 YYNGEE. The CDR3 spells CASSRLNAGSGYTF. CDR3 coding DNA: TGTGCCAGCAGCCGGCTGAACGCAGGGTCGGGCTACACCTTC.

This clonotype was seen ten or more times. CDR3 DNA sequence: TGCAGTGCTAGAGATCAATGGGGACGGAGCAATCAGCCCCAGCATTTT. Translated, it gives CSARDQWGRSNQPQHF. The rearrangement joins TRBV20-1 to TRBJ1-5, with D possibly TRBD1 on 5 matching bases. Trimming removed 0 bases from V and 1 base from J, with 13 bases in between. Germline V gives CDR1 DFQATT, CDR2 SNEGSKA (reference sequence). The CDR3 runs to 16 residues.

Ten or more counts support this clonotype. This chain links TRBV9 with TRBJ2-1; no reliable D call. CDR3 length: 14 amino acids. Germline CDR1 SGDLS, CDR2 YYNGEE. Trimming cost V 1 base and J 7 bases, with 12 bases left between them. The chain's CDR3 is CASSVLSNRNEQFF. The CDR3 nucleotides are TGTGCCAGCAGCGTATTGTCAAATAGGAATGAGCAGTTCTTC.

At least ten counts were recorded for this clonotype. The V gene is TRBV7-2, the J gene TRBJ2-3; D may be TRBD2 (6 bases). CDR1 and CDR2 from the germline V gene are SGHTA and FQGNSA. The CDR3 sequence is 14 residues long. Trimming removed 5 bases from V and 1 base from J, with 10 bases in between. CDR3: CASSLLARTDTQYF. The CDR3 nucleotides read TGTGCCAGCAGCCTACTAGCTCGCACAGATACGCAGTATTTT.

This clonotype was seen ten or more times. This chain joins TRBV12-3 or TRBV12-4 and TRBJ2-2, with a weak D call TRBD1 (5 bases). The CDR3 extends over 14 amino acids. V dropped 3 bases and J dropped 4 bases, with 9 bases sitting between them. This CDR3 is CASSFSGSTGELFF. The CDR3 DNA reads TGTGCCAGCAGTTTTTCAGGGTCCACCGGGGAGCTGTTTTTT.

This clonotype was recorded many times. The rearrangement joins TRBV18 to TRBJ1-6; D gene unclear. The CDR3 runs 16 residues. The germline gives CDR1 KGHSH, CDR2 LQKENI. V was shortened by 3 bases and J by 9 bases, with 18 bases between the two germline ends. The DNA of the CDR3 is TGTGCCAGCTCACCCGTGGGCCTACGTCAAGGTTCACCCCTCCACTTT. Translating it yields CASSPVGLRQGSPLHF.

A remark on this clonotype: A much larger clone differs from this one at a single base, so this may be a read error. This chain uses TRBV11-2 with TRBJ1-2; no clear D. CDR1 SGHAT and CDR2 FQNNGV come from the germline V gene. This CDR3 comprises 15 residues. The CDR3 loop reads CASSLFTVANYGDTF. CDR3 sequence (DNA): TGTGCCAGCAGCTTGTTTACAGTAGCTAACTATGGCGACACCTTC.

This clonotype was counted ten times or more. The chain has TRBV14 and TRBJ2-7; D is unclear. Trimming removed 0 bases from V and 0 bases from J, with 6 bases in between. The V gene's germline CDR1 is SGHDN and CDR2 FVKESK. CDR3 length equals 14 residues. The CDR3 sequence is CASSQDPASYEQYF. The DNA of the CDR3 is TGTGCCAGCAGCCAAGATCCAGCCTCCTACGAGCAGTACTTC.

The table lists this clonotype with many counts. The CDR3 region is CSARESDPNTDTQYF. The CDR3 nucleotides read TGCAGTGCTAGAGAGTCAGATCCGAACACAGATACGCAGTATTTT. The chain uses TRBV20-1 and TRBJ2-3; D remains ambiguous. Germline CDR1 reads DFQATT; CDR2 reads SNEGSKA (reference sequence). The CDR3 loop spans 15 amino acids. V lost 0 bases, J lost 2 bases, and 12 bases lay in between.

This clonotype appeared many times. This chain connects TRBV5-1 to TRBJ2-2, with D perhaps matching TRBD2 (5 bases). Trimming left V 4 bases short and J 5 bases short, with 15 bases between. CDR1 is SGHRS, CDR2 YFSETQ, per germline. The CDR3 covers 15 residues. The CDR3 region has the DNA TGCGCCAGCAGCCGTAGCTGGAGAGGGACCGGGGAGCTGTTTTTT. Protein: CASSRSWRGTGELFF.

This clonotype has just a few counts. The rearrangement joins TRBV18 to TRBJ1-2, with D tentatively TRBD1 (6 bases). The CDR3 consists of 14 residues. V lost 3 bases, J lost 5 bases, and 13 bases lay in between. Germline CDR1 is KGHSH and CDR2 is LQKENI. The CDR3 DNA sequence: TGTGCCAGCTCACCTACAGGGTTTCGGTATGGCTACACCTTC. It yields the protein CASSPTGFRYGYTF. Filled out from reference TRBV18 and TRBJ1-2, the complete variable domain reads NAGVMQNPRHLVRRRGQEARLRCSPMKGHSHVYWYRQLPEEGLKFMVYLQKENIIDESGMPKERFSAEFPKEGPSILRIQQVVRGDSAAYFCASSPTGFRYGYTFGSGTRLTVV.